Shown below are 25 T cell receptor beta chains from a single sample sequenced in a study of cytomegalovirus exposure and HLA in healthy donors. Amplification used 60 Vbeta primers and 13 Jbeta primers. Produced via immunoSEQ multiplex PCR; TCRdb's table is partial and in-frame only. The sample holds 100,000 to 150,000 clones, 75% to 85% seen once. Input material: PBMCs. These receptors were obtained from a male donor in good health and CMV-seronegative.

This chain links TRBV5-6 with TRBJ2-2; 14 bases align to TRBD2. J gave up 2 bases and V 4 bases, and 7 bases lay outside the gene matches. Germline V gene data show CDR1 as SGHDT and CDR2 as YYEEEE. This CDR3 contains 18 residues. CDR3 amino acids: CASSNPGTSGGNTGELFF. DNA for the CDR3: TGTGCCAGCAGCAATCCTGGGACTAGCGGGGGTAACACCGGGGAGCTGTTTTTT. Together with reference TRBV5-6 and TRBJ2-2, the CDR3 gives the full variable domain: DAGVTQSPTHLIKTRGQQVTLRCSPKSGHDTVSWYQQALGQGPQFIFQYYEEEERQRGNFPDRFSGHQFPNYSSELNVNALLLGDSALYLCASSNPGTSGGNTGELFFGEGSRLTVL.

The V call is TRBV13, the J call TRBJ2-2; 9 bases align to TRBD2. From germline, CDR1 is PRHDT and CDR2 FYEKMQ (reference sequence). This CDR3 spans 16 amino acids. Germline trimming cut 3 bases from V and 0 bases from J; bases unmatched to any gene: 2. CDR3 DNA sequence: TGTGCCAGCAGCTTGCGGGGGGGGCCGAACACCGGGGAGCTGTTTTTT. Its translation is CASSLRGGPNTGELFF.

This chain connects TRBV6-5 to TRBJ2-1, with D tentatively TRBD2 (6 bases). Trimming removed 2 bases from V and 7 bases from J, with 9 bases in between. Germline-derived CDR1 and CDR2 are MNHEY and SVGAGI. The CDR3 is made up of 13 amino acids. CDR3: CASSYLGGNEQFF. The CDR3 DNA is TGTGCCAGCAGTTACCTCGGAGGGAATGAGCAGTTCTTC.

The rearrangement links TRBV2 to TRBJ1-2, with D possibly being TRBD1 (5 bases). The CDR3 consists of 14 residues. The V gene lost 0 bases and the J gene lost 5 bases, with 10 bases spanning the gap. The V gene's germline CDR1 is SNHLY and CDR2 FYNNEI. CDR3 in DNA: TGTGCCAGCAGTGAAGCGCTTCCAGGGTATGGCTACACCTTC. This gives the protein CASSEALPGYGYTF.

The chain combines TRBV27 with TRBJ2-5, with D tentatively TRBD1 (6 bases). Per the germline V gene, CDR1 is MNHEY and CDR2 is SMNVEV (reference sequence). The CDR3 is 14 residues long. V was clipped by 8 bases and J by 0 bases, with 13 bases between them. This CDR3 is CASRTASYQETQYF. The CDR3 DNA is TGTGCCAGCCGGACAGCCTCGTACCAAGAGACCCAGTACTTC.

CDR3 in amino acids: CASSDGTSGGYNEQFF. CDR3 DNA: TGTGCCAGCAGCGACGGGACTAGCGGGGGGTACAATGAGCAGTTCTTC. V usage is TRBV5-6 and J usage is TRBJ2-1, with 15 positions matching TRBD2. J gave up 4 bases and V 4 bases, and 3 bases lay outside the gene matches. The CDR3 is made up of 16 amino acids. CDR1 and CDR2 from the germline V gene are SGHDT and YYEEEE.

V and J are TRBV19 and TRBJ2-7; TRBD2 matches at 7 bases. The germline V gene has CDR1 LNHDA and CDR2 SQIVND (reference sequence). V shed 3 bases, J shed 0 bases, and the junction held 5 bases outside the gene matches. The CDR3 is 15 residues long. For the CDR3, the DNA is TGTGCCAGTAGTATGGGAGGGGCCTCCTCCTACGAGCAGTACTTC. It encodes CASSMGGASSYEQYF. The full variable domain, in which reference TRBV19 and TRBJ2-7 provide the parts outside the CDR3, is DGGITQSPKYLFRKEGQNVTLSCEQNLNHDAMYWYRQDPGQGLRLIYYSQIVNDFQKGDIAEGYSVSREKKESFPLTVTSAQKNPTAFYLCASSMGGASSYEQYFGPGTRLTVT.

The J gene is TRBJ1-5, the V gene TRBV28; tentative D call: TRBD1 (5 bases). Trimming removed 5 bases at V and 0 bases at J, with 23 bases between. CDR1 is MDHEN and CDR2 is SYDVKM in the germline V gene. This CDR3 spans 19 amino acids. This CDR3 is CASSPPAGLGSYSNQPQHF. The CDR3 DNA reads TGTGCCAGCAGTCCCCCCGCAGGGTTGGGGTCTTATAGCAATCAGCCCCAGCATTTT.

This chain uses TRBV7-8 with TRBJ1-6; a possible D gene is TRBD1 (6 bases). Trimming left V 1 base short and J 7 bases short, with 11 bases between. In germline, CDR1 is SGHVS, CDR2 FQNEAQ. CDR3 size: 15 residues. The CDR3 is CASSLEGVSNSPLHF. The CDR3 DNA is TGTGCCAGCAGCTTAGAGGGGGTCTCCAATTCACCCCTCCACTTT.

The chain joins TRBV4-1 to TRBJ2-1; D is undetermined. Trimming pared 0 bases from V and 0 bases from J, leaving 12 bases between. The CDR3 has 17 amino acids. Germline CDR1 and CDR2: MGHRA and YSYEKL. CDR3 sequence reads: CASSQEVPASSYNEQFF. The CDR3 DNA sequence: TGCGCCAGCAGCCAAGAAGTGCCAGCGAGCTCCTACAATGAGCAGTTCTTC.

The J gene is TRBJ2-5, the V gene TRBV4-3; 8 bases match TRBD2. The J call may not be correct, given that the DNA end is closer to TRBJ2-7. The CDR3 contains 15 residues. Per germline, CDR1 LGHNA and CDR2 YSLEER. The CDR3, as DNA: TGCGCCAGCAGCCAAGTACTAGCGGAAACCTACGAGCAGTACTTC. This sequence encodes CASSQVLAETYEQYF.

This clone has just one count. CDR3 nucleotides: TGCGCCAGCAGCCAAGTGCTGACAACCGACTATGGCTACACCTTC. It translates to CASSQVLTTDYGYTF. The chain has TRBV4-3 and TRBJ1-2; no reliable D call. With 1 base removed from V and 3 bases from J, the gap between germline ends came to 12 bases. Looked up from germline, CDR1 is LGHNA and CDR2 is YSLEER. The CDR3 length is 15 residues.

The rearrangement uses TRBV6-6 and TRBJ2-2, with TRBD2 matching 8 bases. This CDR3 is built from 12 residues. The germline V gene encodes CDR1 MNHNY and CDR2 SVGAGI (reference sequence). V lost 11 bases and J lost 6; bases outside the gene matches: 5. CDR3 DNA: TGTGCCCACCAGCGGGGGTCCGGGGAGCTGTTTTTT. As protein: CAHQRGSGELFF.

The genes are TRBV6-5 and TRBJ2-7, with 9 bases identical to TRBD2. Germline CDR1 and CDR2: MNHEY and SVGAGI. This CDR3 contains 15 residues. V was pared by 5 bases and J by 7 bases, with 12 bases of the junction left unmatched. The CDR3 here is CASSLHGAGGREQYF. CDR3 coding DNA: TGTGCCAGCAGTCTCCACGGGGCGGGGGGGCGAGAGCAGTACTTC.

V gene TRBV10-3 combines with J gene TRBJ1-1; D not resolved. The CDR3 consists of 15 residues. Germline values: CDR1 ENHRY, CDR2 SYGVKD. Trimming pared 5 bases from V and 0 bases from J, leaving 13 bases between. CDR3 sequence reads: CAISSTREVNTEAFF. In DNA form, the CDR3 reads TGTGCCATCAGTTCCACCCGAGAGGTGAACACTGAAGCTTTCTTT.

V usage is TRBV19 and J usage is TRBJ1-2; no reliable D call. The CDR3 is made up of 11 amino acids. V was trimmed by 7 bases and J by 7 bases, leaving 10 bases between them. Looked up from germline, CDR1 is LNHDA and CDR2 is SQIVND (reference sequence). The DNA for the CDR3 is TGTGCCAGTACGGAGGGATCTGGCTACACCTTC. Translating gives CASTEGSGYTF.

The CDR3 is CASSEGGTAYGYTF. The CDR3 DNA sequence: TGTGCCAGCAGTGAAGGAGGGACAGCCTATGGCTACACCTTC. This chain uses TRBV6-1 with TRBJ1-2; 7 nucleotides match TRBD1. Germline lookup yields CDR1 MNHNS and CDR2 SASEGT. CDR3 length: 14 amino acids. J lost 4 bases, V lost 1 base, and 3 bases had no gene match.

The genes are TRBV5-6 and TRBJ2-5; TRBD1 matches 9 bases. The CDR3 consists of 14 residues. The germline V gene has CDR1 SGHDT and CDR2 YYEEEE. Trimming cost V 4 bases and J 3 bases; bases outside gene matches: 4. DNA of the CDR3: TGTGCCAGCAGCACAGGGGACAGGGAAGAGACCCAGTACTTC. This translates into CASSTGDREETQYF.

The CDR3 DNA reads as TGTGCCAGCAGGGGATACAGGGGTGGTGAAAAACTGTTTTTT. The encoded protein is CASRGYRGGEKLFF. V is TRBV6-5 and J is TRBJ1-4, with TRBD1 matching over 7 bases. Germline V CDR1 and CDR2: MNHEY, SVGAGI. Trimming removed 6 bases from V and 7 bases from J; junction bases left unmatched: 8. The CDR3 runs 14 residues.

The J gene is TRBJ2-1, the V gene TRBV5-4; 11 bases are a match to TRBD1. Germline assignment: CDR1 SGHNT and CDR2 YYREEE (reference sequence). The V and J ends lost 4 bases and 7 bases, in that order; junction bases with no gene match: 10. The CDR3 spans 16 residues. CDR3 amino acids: CASSIRTGGLRNEQFF. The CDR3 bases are TGTGCCAGCAGCATCAGGACAGGGGGCTTAAGGAATGAGCAGTTCTTC.

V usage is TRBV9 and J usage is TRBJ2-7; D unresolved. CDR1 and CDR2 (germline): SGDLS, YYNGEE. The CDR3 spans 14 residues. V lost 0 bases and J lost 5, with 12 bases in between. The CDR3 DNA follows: TGTGCCAGCAGCGTAGCCCGGGTTTCGGACGAGCAGTACTTC. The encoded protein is CASSVARVSDEQYF.

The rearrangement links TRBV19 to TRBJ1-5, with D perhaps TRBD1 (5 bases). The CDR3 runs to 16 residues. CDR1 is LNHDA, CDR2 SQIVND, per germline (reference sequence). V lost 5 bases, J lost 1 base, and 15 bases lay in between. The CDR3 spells CASSPTGGGSNQPQHF. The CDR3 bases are TGTGCCAGTAGTCCCACGGGGGGGGGAAGCAATCAGCCCCAGCATTTT.

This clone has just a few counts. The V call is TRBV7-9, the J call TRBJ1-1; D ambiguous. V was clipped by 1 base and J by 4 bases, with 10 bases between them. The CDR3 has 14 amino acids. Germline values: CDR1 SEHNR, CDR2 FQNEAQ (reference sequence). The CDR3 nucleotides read TGTGCCAGCAGCTTAGGAGAGGGTGGCACTGAAGCTTTCTTT. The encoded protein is CASSLGEGGTEAFF.

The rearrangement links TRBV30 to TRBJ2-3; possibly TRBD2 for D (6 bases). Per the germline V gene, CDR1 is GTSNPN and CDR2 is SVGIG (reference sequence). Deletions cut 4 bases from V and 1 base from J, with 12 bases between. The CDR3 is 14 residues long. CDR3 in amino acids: CAWKRGGGTDTQYF. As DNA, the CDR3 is TGTGCCTGGAAGAGGGGCGGGGGCACAGATACGCAGTATTTT.

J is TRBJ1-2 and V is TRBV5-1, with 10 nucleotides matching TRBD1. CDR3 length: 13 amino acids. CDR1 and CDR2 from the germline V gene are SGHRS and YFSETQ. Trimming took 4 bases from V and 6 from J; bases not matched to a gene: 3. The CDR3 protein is CASSRDRGHGYTF. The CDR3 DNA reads TGCGCCAGCAGCCGGGACAGGGGCCATGGCTACACCTTC.